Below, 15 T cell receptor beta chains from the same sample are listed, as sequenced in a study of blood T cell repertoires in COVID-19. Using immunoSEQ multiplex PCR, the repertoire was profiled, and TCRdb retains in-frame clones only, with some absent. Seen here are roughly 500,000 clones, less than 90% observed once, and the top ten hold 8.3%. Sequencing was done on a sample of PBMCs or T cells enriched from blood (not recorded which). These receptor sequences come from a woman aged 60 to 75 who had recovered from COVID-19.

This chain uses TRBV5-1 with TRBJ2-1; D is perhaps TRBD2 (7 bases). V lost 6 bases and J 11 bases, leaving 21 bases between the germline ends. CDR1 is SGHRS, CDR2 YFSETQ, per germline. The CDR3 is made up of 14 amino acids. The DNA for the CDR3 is TGCGCCAGCAAGGGGGGGATTCCGGGACTAAAGCAGTTCTTC. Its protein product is CASKGGIPGLKQFF.

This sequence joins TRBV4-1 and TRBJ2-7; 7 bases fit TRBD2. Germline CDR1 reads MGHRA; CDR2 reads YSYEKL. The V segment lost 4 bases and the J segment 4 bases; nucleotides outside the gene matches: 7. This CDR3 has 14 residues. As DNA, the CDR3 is TGCGCCAGCAGCCCTCAGGCTAGCGGATACGAGCAGTACTTC. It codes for CASSPQASGYEQYF.

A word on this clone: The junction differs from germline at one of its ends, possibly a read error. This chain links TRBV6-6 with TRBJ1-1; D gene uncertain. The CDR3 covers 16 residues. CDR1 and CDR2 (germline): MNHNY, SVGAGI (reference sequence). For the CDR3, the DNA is TGTACCAGCAGCCATCTACGGACGGGAATGAACACTGAAGCTTTCTTT. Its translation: CTSSHLRTGMNTEAFF.

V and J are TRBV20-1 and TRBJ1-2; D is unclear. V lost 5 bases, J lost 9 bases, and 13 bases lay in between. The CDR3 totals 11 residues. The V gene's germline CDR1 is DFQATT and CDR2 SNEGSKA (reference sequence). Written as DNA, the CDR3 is TGCAGTGCTGAAACCGGGTCGAGCTACACCTTC. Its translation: CSAETGSSYTF.

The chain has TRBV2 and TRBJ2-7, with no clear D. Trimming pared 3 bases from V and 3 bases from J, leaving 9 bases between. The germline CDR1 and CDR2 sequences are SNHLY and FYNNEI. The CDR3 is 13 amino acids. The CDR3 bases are TGTGCCAGCAGTGACTCCCCTATCTACGAGCAGTACGTC. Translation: CASSDSPIYEQYV.

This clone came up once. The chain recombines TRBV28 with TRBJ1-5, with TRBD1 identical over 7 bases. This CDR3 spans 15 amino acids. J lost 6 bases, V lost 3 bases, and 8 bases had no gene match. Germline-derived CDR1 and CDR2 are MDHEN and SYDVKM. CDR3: CASSFRSTGIQPQHF. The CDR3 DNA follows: TGTGCCAGCAGTTTCCGCTCGACAGGGATTCAGCCCCAGCATTTT.

CDR3 sequence (DNA): TGTGCCAGCACTTCCAGGGCCAACTCTGGAAACACCATATATTTT. Translating gives CASTSRANSGNTIYF. The V call is TRBV6-6, the J call TRBJ1-3, with a tentative D call TRBD1 (5 bases). The V and J ends lost 7 bases and 0 bases respectively, with 13 bases between them. The germline gives CDR1 MNHNY, CDR2 SVGAGI (reference sequence). CDR3 size: 15 residues.

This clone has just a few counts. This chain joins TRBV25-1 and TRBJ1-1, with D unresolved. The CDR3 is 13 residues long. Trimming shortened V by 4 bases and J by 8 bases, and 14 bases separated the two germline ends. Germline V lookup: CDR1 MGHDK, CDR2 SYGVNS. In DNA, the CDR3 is TGTGCCAGCAGTGGAGGAAATACACTGGAAGCTTTCTTT. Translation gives CASSGGNTLEAFF.

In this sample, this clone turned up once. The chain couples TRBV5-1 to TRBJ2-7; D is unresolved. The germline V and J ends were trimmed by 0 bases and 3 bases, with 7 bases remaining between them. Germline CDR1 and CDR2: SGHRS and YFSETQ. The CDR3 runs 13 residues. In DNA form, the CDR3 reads TGCGCCAGCAGCTTGGTCGTCGGCTACGAGCAGTACTTC. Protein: CASSLVVGYEQYF. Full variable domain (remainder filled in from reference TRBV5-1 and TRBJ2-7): KAGVTQTPRYLIKTRGQQVTLSCSPISGHRSVSWYQQTPGQGLQFLFEYFSETQRNKGNFPGRFSGRQFSNSRSEMNVSTLELGDSALYLCASSLVVGYEQYFGPGTRLTVT.

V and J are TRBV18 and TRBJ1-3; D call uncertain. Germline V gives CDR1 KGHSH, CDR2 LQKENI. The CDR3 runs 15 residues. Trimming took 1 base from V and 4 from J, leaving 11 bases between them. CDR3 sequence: CASSPREAGGNTIYF. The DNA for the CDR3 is TGTGCCAGCTCACCACGCGAAGCGGGGGGAAACACCATATATTTT.

The CDR3 is CASTPRDYGYTF. CDR3 DNA sequence: TGTGCCAGCACCCCCAGGGACTATGGCTACACCTTC. The genes are TRBV6-5 and TRBJ1-2; tentatively, D is TRBD1 (5 bases). Germline loops: CDR1 MNHEY, CDR2 SVGAGI. This CDR3 comprises 12 residues. Trimming cost V 7 bases and J 3 bases, with 9 bases left between them.

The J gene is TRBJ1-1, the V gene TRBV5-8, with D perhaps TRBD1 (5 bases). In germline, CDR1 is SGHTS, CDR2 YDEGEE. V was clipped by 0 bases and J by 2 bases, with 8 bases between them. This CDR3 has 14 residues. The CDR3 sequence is CASSLVQGNTEAFF. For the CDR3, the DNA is TGTGCCAGCAGCTTGGTGCAGGGCAACACTGAAGCTTTCTTT. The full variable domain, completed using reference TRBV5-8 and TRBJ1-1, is EAGVTQSPTHLIKTRGQQATLRCSPISGHTSVYWYQQALGLGLQFLLWYDEGEERNRGNFPPRFSGRQFPNYSSELNVNALELEDSALYLCASSLVQGNTEAFFGQGTRLTVV.

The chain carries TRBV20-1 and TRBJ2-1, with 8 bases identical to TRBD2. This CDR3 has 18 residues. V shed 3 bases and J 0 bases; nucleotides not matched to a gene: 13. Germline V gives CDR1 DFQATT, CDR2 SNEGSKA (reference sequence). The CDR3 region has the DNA TGCAGTGCTAGTCGTCGTAGCGGGGTCGCTAGCTCCTACAATGAGCAGTTCTTC. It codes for CSASRRSGVASSYNEQFF.

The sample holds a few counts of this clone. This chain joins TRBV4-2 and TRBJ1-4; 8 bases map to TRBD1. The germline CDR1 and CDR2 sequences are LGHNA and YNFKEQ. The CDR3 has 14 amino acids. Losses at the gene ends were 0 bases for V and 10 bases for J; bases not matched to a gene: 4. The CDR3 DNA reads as TGTGCCAGCAGCCAAGACGGACAGGGTGGAAAACTGTTTTTT. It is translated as CASSQDGQGGKLFF.

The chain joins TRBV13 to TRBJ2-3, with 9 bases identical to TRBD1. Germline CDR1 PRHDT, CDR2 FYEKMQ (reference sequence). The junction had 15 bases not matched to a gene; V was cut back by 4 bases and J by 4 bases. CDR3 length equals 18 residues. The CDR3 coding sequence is TGTGCCAGCAGCTCCACTCTTTTAGGACAGGGGCGCCCAGATACGCAGTATTTT. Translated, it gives CASSSTLLGQGRPDTQYF.